Presented here are 25 T cell receptor beta chains from one specimen sequenced in a study of CD8+CD57+ T cells in acquired aplastic anemia. Profiling that covered TCR beta VDJ and CDR3 relied on genomic DNA as its template. TCRdb re-derived calls from the reads in MiXCR, one entry per CDR3 protein. The data hold some 150,000 distinct CDR3 sequences, with 47% observed a single time. Sequencing involved patients with CD8+CD57+ cell expansion previously shown by flow cytometry. The sample comprised sorted CD4+, CD8+, or CD8+CD57+ T cells (not recorded which) from PBMCs. Receptors were obtained from a human donor with aplastic anemia.

The sample holds many counts of this clonotype. This chain links TRBV9 with TRBJ2-1; D perhaps matches TRBD2 (5 bases). The CDR3 loop spans 15 amino acids. Germline V CDR1 and CDR2: SGDLS, YYNGEE. The germline V and J ends were trimmed by 4 bases and 5 bases, with 16 bases remaining between them. The CDR3 reads CASSPLLTTHNEQFF. CDR3 in DNA: TGTGCCAGCAGCCCTCTCCTGACTACTCACAATGAGCAGTTCTTC.

The chain combines TRBV6-2 or TRBV6-3 with TRBJ2-1, with 9 bases fitting TRBD1. Germline CDR1 and CDR2: MNHEY and SVGEGT. The CDR3 spans 16 residues. The trim removed 4 bases at V and 2 bases at J, leaving 6 bases unmatched. The CDR3 loop reads CASSLTGTGTYNEQFF. In nucleotides, the CDR3 is TGTGCCAGCAGTTTGACCGGGACAGGGACCTACAATGAGCAGTTCTTC.

The rearrangement uses TRBV4-1 and TRBJ2-1, with TRBD2 matching over 8 bases. Germline CDR1 MGHRA, CDR2 YSYEKL. Germline trimming cut 0 bases from V and 5 bases from J; bases unmatched to any gene: 12. CDR3 size: 18 residues. CDR3 residues: CASSQDPQGAGVHNEQFF. CDR3 DNA: TGCGCCAGCAGCCAAGACCCCCAGGGAGCGGGGGTCCACAATGAGCAGTTCTTC.

The rearrangement links TRBV3-1 to TRBJ1-4, with 8 bases aligning to TRBD1. Germline V gene sequence: CDR1 LGHDT, CDR2 YNNKEL (reference sequence). The CDR3 is 15 residues long. The V segment lost 2 bases and the J segment 5 bases; nucleotides outside the gene matches: 4. The CDR3 coding sequence is TGTGCCAGCAGCCAAAGCAGGGGGCCCAATGAAAAACTGTTTTTT. Translating gives CASSQSRGPNEKLFF.

This clonotype has at least ten counts. The chain links TRBV7-8 to TRBJ1-4; no clear D. V was shortened by 1 base and J by 7 bases, with 10 bases between the two germline ends. Germline CDR1 is SGHVS and CDR2 is FQNEAQ. CDR3 length: 14 amino acids. In DNA, the CDR3 is TGTGCCAGCAGCTTAGGCGCCTTCGGTGAAAAACTGTTTTTT. It specifies CASSLGAFGEKLFF.

This clonotype occurred many times. The J gene is TRBJ1-5, the V gene TRBV7-2; D remains unclear. Trimming took off 6 bases at V and 6 bases at J, with 18 bases between the two ends. CDR3 length: 15 amino acids. Germline CDR1 SGHTA, CDR2 FQGNSA. This CDR3 is CASSPGSTSRQPQHF. The CDR3, as DNA: TGTGCCAGCAGTCCCGGGTCTACGTCTCGTCAGCCCCAGCATTTT.

J is TRBJ2-5 and V is TRBV2; 8 nucleotides align to TRBD2. V lost 6 bases, J lost 5 bases, and 11 bases stayed unmatched. Germline loops: CDR1 SNHLY, CDR2 FYNNEI. The length of the CDR3 is 15 residues. The chain's CDR3 is CASRSSGGRTETQYF. The DNA for the CDR3 is TGTGCCAGCAGATCCAGCGGGGGACGAACGGAGACCCAGTACTTC.

The CDR3 DNA reads as TGTGCCACCAGTGATGGACTACCGTACAATGAGCAGTTCTTC. Translating it yields CATSDGLPYNEQFF. The chain combines TRBV24-1 with TRBJ2-1; maybe TRBD2 (6 bases). From germline, CDR1 is KGHDR and CDR2 SFDVKD. V lost 3 bases and J lost 4, with 9 bases in between. CDR3 size: 14 residues.

V and J are TRBV25-1 and TRBJ1-1, with no clear D. The V end lost 6 bases, the J end lost 1 base, and 12 bases lay between the germline ends. Germline CDR1 reads MGHDK; CDR2 reads SYGVNS. The CDR3 contains 14 residues. Written as DNA, the CDR3 is TGTGCCAGCAGCCCAAAAGAGAGGAACACTGAAGCTTTCTTT. Translating gives CASSPKERNTEAFF.

This clonotype occurred many times. The CDR3 nucleotides are TGTGCCAGCGTGGGCAGGTACTATGGCTACACCTTC. It translates to CASVGRYYGYTF. The chain links TRBV7-8 to TRBJ1-2; D unresolved. This CDR3 contains 12 residues. CDR1 is SGHVS, CDR2 FQNEAQ, per germline. Trimming pared 8 bases from V and 3 bases from J, leaving 10 bases between.

The chain uses TRBV7-9 and TRBJ1-6; D unclear. V was shortened by 3 bases and J by 11 bases, with 11 bases between the two germline ends. CDR3 length: 13 amino acids. In germline, CDR1 is SEHNR, CDR2 FQNEAQ (reference sequence). The CDR3 coding sequence is TGTGCCAGCAGCTTGAAGGTCGACACACCCCTCCACTTT. The encoded protein is CASSLKVDTPLHF.

Ten or more counts support this clonotype. This sequence joins TRBV9 and TRBJ2-1, with 9 bases matching TRBD1. Germline loops: CDR1 SGDLS, CDR2 YYNGEE. The CDR3 is made up of 16 amino acids. V was clipped by 4 bases and J by 7 bases; unmatched bases: 12. The CDR3 region is CASSMTRDRVGNEQFF. CDR3 nucleotides: TGTGCCAGCAGCATGACCCGGGACAGGGTCGGGAATGAGCAGTTCTTC.

The chain links TRBV11-2 to TRBJ1-3; D unresolved. Trimming left V 0 bases short and J 0 bases short, with 12 bases between. CDR1 is SGHAT, CDR2 FQNNGV, per germline. This CDR3 is 17 amino acids long. CDR3 protein: CASSLDRRGISGNTIYF. CDR3 in DNA: TGTGCCAGCAGCTTAGATCGGAGAGGAATCTCTGGAAACACCATATATTTT.

There are many counts of this clonotype. The chain combines TRBV6-5 with TRBJ1-4; D unclear. Germline V gives CDR1 MNHEY, CDR2 SVGAGI. V was cut by 3 bases and J by 4 bases, with 12 bases left in between. This CDR3 has 15 residues. The CDR3: CASSYSGSYNEKLFF. The CDR3 DNA is TGTGCCAGCAGTTATTCGGGCAGCTATAATGAAAAACTGTTTTTT.

This clonotype showed up many times. J is TRBJ2-1 and V is TRBV19; the D is unclear. This CDR3 spans 14 amino acids. V lost 5 bases and J 6 bases, leaving 14 bases between the germline ends. Germline CDR1 is LNHDA and CDR2 is SQIVND (reference sequence). The CDR3 reads CASSANWLSNEQFF. The CDR3 DNA reads as TGTGCCAGTAGTGCTAATTGGTTATCCAATGAGCAGTTCTTC. The full variable domain, rest sourced from reference TRBV19 and TRBJ2-1, is DGGITQSPKYLFRKEGQNVTLSCEQNLNHDAMYWYRQDPGQGLRLIYYSQIVNDFQKGDIAEGYSVSREKKESFPLTVTSAQKNPTAFYLCASSANWLSNEQFFGPGTRLTVL.

This clonotype came up many times. V gene TRBV9 combines with J gene TRBJ2-7; D is undetermined. This CDR3 contains 14 residues. The germline V and J ends were trimmed by 0 bases and 2 bases, with 9 bases remaining between them. Germline V gene lookup returns CDR1 SGDLS and CDR2 YYNGEE. CDR3 DNA sequence: TGTGCCAGCAGCGTAGGGCAGACGACCTACGAGCAGTACTTC. Translating it yields CASSVGQTTYEQYF.

This clonotype occurred many times. The chain combines TRBV6-4 with TRBJ2-1; possible D gene TRBD1, 5 bases. Germline values: CDR1 MRHNA, CDR2 SNTAGT. CDR3 length equals 13 residues. V lost 2 bases, J lost 8 bases, and 10 bases lay in between. CDR3 protein: CASSDGPGYEQFF. The CDR3 DNA sequence: TGTGCCAGCAGTGACGGTCCAGGGTATGAGCAGTTCTTC.

This clonotype has a count of ten or more. J is TRBJ2-1 and V is TRBV20-1; D gene unclear. V shed 1 base and J shed 8 bases, with 12 bases lying between them. CDR3 length equals 13 residues. Looked up from germline, CDR1 is DFQATT and CDR2 is SNEGSKA (reference sequence). The CDR3 bases are TGCAGTGCTAGAGGCACCCATTACGATGAGCAGTTCTTC. This codes for CSARGTHYDEQFF.

The gene calls are TRBV15 and TRBJ1-1, with D unclear. The V gene's germline CDR1 is LNHNV and CDR2 YYDKDF (reference sequence). Trimming removed 2 bases at V and 1 base at J, with 8 bases between. The CDR3 is 14 amino acids. CDR3 loop: CATSRTGSNTEAFF. The CDR3 DNA sequence: TGTGCCACCAGCAGAACCGGGTCGAACACTGAAGCTTTCTTT.

The chain couples TRBV29-1 to TRBJ2-7; 9 bases match TRBD2. Germline V gene lookup returns CDR1 SQVTM and CDR2 ANQGSEA. The CDR3 runs 15 residues. V dropped 4 bases and J dropped 0; count of bases not matched to a gene: 7. CDR3 nucleotides: TGCAGCGTTGTAGGCGGGAGGGCTAGCTCCTACGAGCAGTACTTC. Its protein product is CSVVGGRASSYEQYF.

This clonotype has ten or more counts. The J gene is TRBJ1-1, the V gene TRBV10-2; possible D gene TRBD1, 5 bases. The germline V and J ends were trimmed by 2 bases and 5 bases, with 12 bases remaining between them. This CDR3 contains 14 residues. Looked up from germline, CDR1 is WSHSY and CDR2 is SAAADI. The CDR3 region has the DNA TGCGCCAGCAGTGAGAGGGGCGCGGGAACTGAAGCTTTCTTT. As protein: CASSERGAGTEAFF.

This clonotype was detected many times. The chain combines TRBV6-1 with TRBJ1-1, with no clear D. CDR3 length: 14 amino acids. The germline V gene has CDR1 MNHNS and CDR2 SASEGT. The V gene lost 7 bases and the J gene lost 7 bases, with 19 bases spanning the gap. The CDR3 region is CASTTTPGVSEAFF. DNA for the CDR3: TGTGCCAGCACTACTACCCCCGGAGTGAGTGAAGCTTTCTTT.

There are a few counts of this clonotype. The J gene is TRBJ1-3, the V gene TRBV3-1, with D tentatively TRBD1 (5 bases). Per the germline V gene, CDR1 is LGHDT and CDR2 is YNNKEL (reference sequence). V shed 4 bases and J shed 2 bases, with 9 bases lying between them. The CDR3 has 14 amino acids. The DNA for the CDR3 is TGTGCCAGCAGCCCCATAGGGGCTGGAAACACCATATATTTT. Amino acid sequence: CASSPIGAGNTIYF.

This clonotype was recorded many times. V and J are TRBV15 and TRBJ1-1, with D perhaps TRBD1 (6 bases). V shed 0 bases and J shed 2 bases, with 10 bases lying between them. Germline loops: CDR1 LNHNV, CDR2 YYDKDF (reference sequence). The CDR3 runs 15 residues. The CDR3 is CATSREGARNTEAFF. The CDR3 nucleotides are TGTGCCACCAGCAGAGAGGGGGCCCGAAACACTGAAGCTTTCTTT.

This clonotype was observed many times. The chain employs TRBV6-1 and TRBJ2-7; tentative D call: TRBD2 (5 bases). The V and J ends lost 4 bases and 4 bases respectively, with 11 bases between them. The CDR3 is made up of 13 amino acids. Germline lookup yields CDR1 MNHNS and CDR2 SASEGT. CDR3 nucleotide sequence: TGTGCCAGCAGTGGACCGGGATCTTACGAGCAGTACTTC. This codes for CASSGPGSYEQYF.